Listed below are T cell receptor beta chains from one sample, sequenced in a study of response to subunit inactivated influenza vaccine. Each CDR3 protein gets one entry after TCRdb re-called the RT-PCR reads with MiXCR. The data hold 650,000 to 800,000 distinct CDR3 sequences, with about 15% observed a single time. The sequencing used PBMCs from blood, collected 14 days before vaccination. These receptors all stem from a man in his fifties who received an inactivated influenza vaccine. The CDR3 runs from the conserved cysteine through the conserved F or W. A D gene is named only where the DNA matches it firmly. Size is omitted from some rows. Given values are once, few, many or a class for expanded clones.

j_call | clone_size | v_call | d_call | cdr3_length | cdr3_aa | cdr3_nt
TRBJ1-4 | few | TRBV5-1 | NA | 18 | CASSFGDVVGRTNEKLFF | TGCGCCAGCAGCTTTGGAGACGTAGTGGGACGAACTAATGAAAAACTGTTTTTT
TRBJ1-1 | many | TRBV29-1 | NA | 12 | CSVRTLNTEAFF | TGCAGCGTGCGGACACTGAACACTGAAGCTTTCTTT
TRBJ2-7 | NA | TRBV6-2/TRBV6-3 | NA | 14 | CASGETTILYEQYF | TGTGCCAGCGGCGAGACTACTATTCTGTACGAGCAGTACTTC
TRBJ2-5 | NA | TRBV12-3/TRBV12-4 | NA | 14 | CASSRQEGQETQYF | TGTGCCAGCAGCCGGCAGGAGGGGCAAGAGACCCAGTACTTC
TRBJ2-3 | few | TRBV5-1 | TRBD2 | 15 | CASSQGGLARPTQYF | TGCGCCAGCAGCCAGGGGGGACTAGCGCGCCCTACGCAGTATTTT
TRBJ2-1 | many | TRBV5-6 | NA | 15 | CASSLGGVRGNEQFF | TGTGCCAGCAGCTTGGGAGGGGTGCGGGGCAATGAGCAGTTCTTC
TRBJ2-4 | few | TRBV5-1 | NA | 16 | CASSLGAAGAKNIQYF | TGCGCCAGCAGCTTGGGAGCAGCGGGAGCCAAAAACATTCAGTACTTC
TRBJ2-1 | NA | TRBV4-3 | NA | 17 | CASSPLSQPKSYNEQFF | TGCGCCAGCAGCCCCCTGTCACAGCCTAAGTCCTACAATGAGCAGTTCTTC
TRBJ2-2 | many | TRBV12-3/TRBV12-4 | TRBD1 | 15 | CASSRPDRGGGELFF | TGTGCCAGCAGCCGACCCGACAGGGGAGGCGGGGAGCTGTTTTTT
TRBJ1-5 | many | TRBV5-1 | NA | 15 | CASSSGPDSNQPQHF | TGCGCCAGCAGCTCCGGTCCAGATAGCAATCAGCCCCAGCATTTT
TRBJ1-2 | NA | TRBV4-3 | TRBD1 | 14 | CASSQDETGYGYTF | TGCGCCAGCAGCCAAGACGAGACAGGGTATGGCTACACCTTC
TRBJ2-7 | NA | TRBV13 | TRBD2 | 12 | CASSQGLARQYF | TGTGCCAGCAGCCAGGGACTAGCTCGGCAGTACTTC